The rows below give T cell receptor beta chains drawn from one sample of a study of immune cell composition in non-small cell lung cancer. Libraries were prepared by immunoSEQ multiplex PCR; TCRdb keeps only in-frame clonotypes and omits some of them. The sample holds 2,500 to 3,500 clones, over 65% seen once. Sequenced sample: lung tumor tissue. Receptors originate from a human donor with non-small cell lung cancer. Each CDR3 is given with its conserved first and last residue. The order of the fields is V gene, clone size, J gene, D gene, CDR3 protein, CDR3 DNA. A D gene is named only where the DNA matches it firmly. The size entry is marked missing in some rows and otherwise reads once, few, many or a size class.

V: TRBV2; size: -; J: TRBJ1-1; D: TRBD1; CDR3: CASTRTGTEAFF; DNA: TGTGCCAGCACCCGGACAGGCACTGAAGCTTTCTTT
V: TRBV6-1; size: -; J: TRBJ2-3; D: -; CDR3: CASTLAGSTDTQYF; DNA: TGTGCCAGCACCCTCGCGGGATCAACAGATACGCAGTATTTT
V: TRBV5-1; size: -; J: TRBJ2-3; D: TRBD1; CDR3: CASSSGTGTGDTQYF; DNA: TGCGCCAGCAGCTCCGGGACAGGGACGGGGGATACGCAGTATTTT
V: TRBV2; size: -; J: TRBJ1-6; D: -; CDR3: CASSGQGINSPLHF; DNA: TGTGCCAGCAGTGGTCAGGGGATCAATTCACCCCTCCACTTT
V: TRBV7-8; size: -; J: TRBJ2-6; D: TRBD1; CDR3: CASSLARGNVLTF; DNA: TGTGCCAGCAGCTTAGCCAGGGGGAACGTCCTGACTTTC
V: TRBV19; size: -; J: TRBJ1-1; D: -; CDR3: CASMKGFTEAFF; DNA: TGTGCCAGTATGAAGGGGTTCACTGAAGCTTTCTTT
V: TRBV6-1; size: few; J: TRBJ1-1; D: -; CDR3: CASKEQGTEAFF; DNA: TGTGCCAGCAAAGAGCAGGGCACTGAAGCTTTCTTT
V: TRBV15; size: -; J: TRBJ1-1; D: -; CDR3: CATSRDCRGNTEAFF; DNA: TGTGCCACCAGCAGAGATTGCAGGGGAAACACTGAAGCTTTCTTT
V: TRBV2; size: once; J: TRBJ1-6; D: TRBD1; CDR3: CASRGQANTLNSPLHF; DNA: TGTGCCAGCAGGGGACAGGCCAATACCCTTAATTCACCCCTCCACTTT
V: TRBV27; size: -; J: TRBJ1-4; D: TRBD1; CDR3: CASRRTGNEKLFF; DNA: TGTGCCAGCCGCCGGACAGGGAATGAAAAACTGTTTTTT
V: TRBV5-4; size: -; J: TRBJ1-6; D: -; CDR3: CASSPDRPGESPLHF; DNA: TGTGCCAGCAGCCCCGACCGACCGGGGGAATCACCCCTCCACTTT
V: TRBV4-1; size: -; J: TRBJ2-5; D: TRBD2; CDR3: CASSPAGGPETQYF; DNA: TGCGCCAGCAGCCCAGCGGGGGGGCCAGAGACCCAGTACTTC
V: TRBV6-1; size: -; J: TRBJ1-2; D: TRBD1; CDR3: CASRPLTGDYGYTF; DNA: TGTGCCAGCAGGCCGTTGACAGGGGACTATGGCTACACCTTC
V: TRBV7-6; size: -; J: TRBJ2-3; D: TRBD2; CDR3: CASSLLGGGVADTQYF; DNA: TGTGCCAGCAGCTTACTGGGCGGGGGGGTGGCAGATACGCAGTATTTT
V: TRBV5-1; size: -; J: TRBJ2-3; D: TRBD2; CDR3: CASSLEGISGGPTDTQYF; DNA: TGCGCCAGCAGCCTCGAGGGGATTAGCGGGGGACCCACAGATACGCAGTATTTT
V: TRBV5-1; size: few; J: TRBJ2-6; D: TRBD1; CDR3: CASSIVPGQGALGANVLTF; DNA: TGCGCCAGCAGCATCGTTCCGGGACAGGGGGCGCTCGGGGCCAACGTCCTGACTTTC
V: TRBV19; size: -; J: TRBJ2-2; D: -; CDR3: CASSSAGGFSGELFF; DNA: TGTGCCAGTAGTTCCGCAGGGGGGTTTTCCGGGGAGCTGTTTTTT
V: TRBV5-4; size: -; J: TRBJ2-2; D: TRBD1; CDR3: CASSSYRQGGTGELFF; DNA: TGTGCCAGCAGCTCTTACCGACAGGGCGGAACCGGGGAGCTGTTTTTT
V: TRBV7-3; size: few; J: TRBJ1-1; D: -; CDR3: CASSLGHAMNTEAFF; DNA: TGTGCCAGCAGCTTAGGACACGCCATGAACACTGAAGCTTTCTTT
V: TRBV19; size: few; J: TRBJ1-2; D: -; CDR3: CASSIVGGTVYGYTF; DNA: TGTGCCAGTAGTATAGTTGGAGGGACCGTCTATGGCTACACCTTC
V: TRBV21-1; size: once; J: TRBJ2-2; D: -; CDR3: CASSLWASGGPNTGELFF; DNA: TGTGCCAGCAGCCTCTGGGCTAGCGGGGGTCCTAACACCGGGGAGCTGTTTTTT
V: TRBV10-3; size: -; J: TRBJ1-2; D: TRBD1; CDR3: CAISESWQGARSTF; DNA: TGTGCCATCAGTGAGTCGTGGCAGGGGGCAAGATCCACCTTC
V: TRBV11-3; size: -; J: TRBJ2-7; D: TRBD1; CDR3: CASSSRTGGIYSYEQYF; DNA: TGTGCCAGCAGCTCGAGGACAGGGGGCATTTATTCCTACGAGCAGTACTTC
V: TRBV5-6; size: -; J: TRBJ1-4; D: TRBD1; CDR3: CASSMTGGYEKLFF; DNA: TGTGCCAGCAGCATGACAGGGGGATATGAAAAACTGTTTTTT
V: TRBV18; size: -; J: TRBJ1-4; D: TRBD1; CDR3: CASSPRTGGGEKLFF; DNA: TGTGCCAGCTCACCTCGGACAGGGGGCGGTGAAAAACTGTTTTTT
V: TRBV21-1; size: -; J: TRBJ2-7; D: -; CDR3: CASSKPKGRGLNEQYF; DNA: TGTGCCAGCAGCAAACCCAAGGGCAGGGGGCTCAACGAGCAGTACTTC
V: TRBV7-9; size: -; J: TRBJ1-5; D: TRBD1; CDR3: CASSGTGINQPQHF; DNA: TGTGCCAGCAGCGGGACAGGGATCAATCAGCCCCAGCATTTT
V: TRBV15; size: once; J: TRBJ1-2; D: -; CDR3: CATSRDKGFTVYGYTF; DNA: TGTGCCACCAGCAGGGATAAGGGGTTTACCGTCTATGGCTACACCTTC
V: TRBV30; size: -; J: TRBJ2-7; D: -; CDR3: CAWSPRSYEQYF; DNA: TGTGCCTGGTCGCCTAGGAGCTACGAGCAGTACTTC
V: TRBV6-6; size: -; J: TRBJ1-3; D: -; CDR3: CASRRNREFGNTIYF; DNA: TGTGCCAGCAGAAGAAACAGGGAATTCGGAAACACCATATATTTT
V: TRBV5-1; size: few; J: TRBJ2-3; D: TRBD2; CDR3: CASSLQRGEADTQYF; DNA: TGCGCCAGCAGCTTGCAGCGGGGGGAGGCAGATACGCAGTATTTT